One sample yielded the 27 T cell receptor beta chains listed below, sequenced in a study of blood T cell repertoires in COVID-19. Data came from immunoSEQ multiplex PCR; TCRdb stores just in-frame clones and leaves some out. The sample shows around 290,000 clones, 88% of them seen only once. The specimen was PBMCs or T cells enriched from blood (not recorded which). All receptors come from a woman under 40 who had recovered from COVID-19.

This chain links TRBV7-9 with TRBJ2-7; possible D gene TRBD1, 5 bases. In germline, CDR1 is SEHNR, CDR2 FQNEAQ (reference sequence). The CDR3 length is 12 residues. Deletions cut 2 bases from V and 7 bases from J, with 9 bases between. CDR3 amino acids: CASSLQGWEQYF. In DNA form, the CDR3 reads TGTGCCAGCAGCTTACAGGGCTGGGAGCAGTACTTC. Full variable domain (outside the CDR3, taken from reference TRBV7-9 and TRBJ2-7): DTGVSQNPRHKITKRGQNVTFRCDPISEHNRLYWYRQTLGQGPEFLTYFQNEAQLEKSRLLSDRFSAERPKGSFSTLEIQRTEQGDSAMYLCASSLQGWEQYFGPGTRLTVT.

This chain joins TRBV6-2 or TRBV6-3 and TRBJ1-5, with D unresolved. This CDR3 is built from 14 residues. V was shortened by 1 base and J by 7 bases, with 11 bases between the two germline ends. The germline gives CDR1 MNHEY, CDR2 SVGEGT. CDR3 sequence: CASSYFWARQPQHF. In DNA form, the CDR3 reads TGTGCCAGCAGTTACTTTTGGGCGCGACAGCCCCAGCATTTT.

This chain uses TRBV5-4 with TRBJ2-6; D possibly corresponds to TRBD2 (5 bases). V shed 0 bases and J shed 0 bases, with 13 bases lying between them. Germline CDR1 is SGHNT and CDR2 is YYREEE (reference sequence). This CDR3 has 18 amino acids. CDR3 in DNA: TGTGCCAGCAGCTTGGGGGGAGCGTACAGCTCTGGGGCCAACGTCCTGACTTTC. Translating it yields CASSLGGAYSSGANVLTF. Using reference TRBV5-4 and TRBJ2-6 for the parts outside the CDR3, the full variable domain is ETGVTQSPTHLIKTRGQQVTLRCSSQSGHNTVSWYQQALGQGPQFIFQYYREEENGRGNFPPRFSGLQFPNYSSELNVNALELDDSALYLCASSLGGAYSSGANVLTFGAGSRLTVL.

The rearrangement uses TRBV27 and TRBJ1-2; TRBD1 agrees at 9 bases. The CDR3 consists of 15 residues. From germline, CDR1 is MNHEY and CDR2 SMNVEV (reference sequence). Trimming at V came to 6 bases and at J to 2 bases, leaving 7 bases not matched to a gene. The DNA for the CDR3 is TGTGCCAGCAGGGGGGGGACAGGGCCAAACTATGGCTACACCTTC. Translation gives CASRGGTGPNYGYTF.

The chain uses TRBV7-6 and TRBJ2-3; D perhaps matches TRBD1 (6 bases). Looked up from germline, CDR1 is SGHVS and CDR2 is FNYEAQ. The CDR3 sequence is 16 residues long. Trimming took 3 bases from V and 4 from J, leaving 17 bases between them. CDR3 sequence (DNA): TGTGCCAGCAGCTTCAACACCTTACAGGGATCAGATACGCAGTATTTT. Translation: CASSFNTLQGSDTQYF.

J is TRBJ2-5 and V is TRBV21-1; the D segment call TRBD2 is taken from the table without a DNA check. TRBV21-1 is a recognized pseudogene. This CDR3 has 17 amino acids. The CDR3: CASSNRNFRGGRETQYF. The CDR3 DNA reads TGTGCCAGCAGCAATCGCAACTTTCGGGGGGGTAGAGAGACCCAGTACTTC.

V and J are TRBV28 and TRBJ1-6, with 7 positions matching TRBD1. The germline V gene has CDR1 MDHEN and CDR2 SYDVKM. This CDR3 contains 15 residues. Trimming took 4 bases from V and 4 from J; bases not matched to a gene: 4. CDR3 bases: TGTGCCAGCAGTTCACCGGGACAGTATAATTCACCCCTCCACTTT. It translates to CASSSPGQYNSPLHF.

This clone has only one observation. The chain has TRBV18 and TRBJ1-1; 12 bases are shared with TRBD1. V lost 6 bases and J lost 5; bases outside the gene matches: 10. CDR1 is KGHSH, CDR2 LQKENI, per germline. The CDR3 runs 16 residues. The CDR3 DNA reads TGTGCCAGCTCGTACCGGGACAGGGGGCTAGGAACTGAAGCTTTCTTT. It encodes CASSYRDRGLGTEAFF.

The V call is TRBV25-1, the J call TRBJ1-6; D gene unclear. Trimming stripped 2 bases from V and 10 bases from J, with 18 bases between. Germline V lookup: CDR1 MGHDK, CDR2 SYGVNS. This CDR3 region has 16 residues. This chain's CDR3 is CASSEGPASRGSPLHF. CDR3 sequence (DNA): TGTGCCAGCAGTGAAGGGCCAGCCTCTCGGGGATCACCCCTCCACTTT.

This clone was seen just once. At the DNA level, this CDR3 is encoded by other sequences in the same sample as well. The rearrangement links TRBV29-1 to TRBJ2-3, with D hard to call. V lost 4 bases to trimming and J lost 1 base, with 6 bases between them. Looked up from germline, CDR1 is SQVTM and CDR2 is ANQGSEA. The CDR3 is made up of 12 amino acids. The CDR3 region is CSVGGGTDTQYF. The CDR3 bases are TGCAGCGTTGGAGGAGGCACAGATACGCAGTATTTT.

This sequence joins TRBV9 and TRBJ1-2; 7 bases fit TRBD1. Germline assignment: CDR1 SGDLS and CDR2 YYNGEE. Unmatched junction bases numbered 6, after V lost 0 bases and J lost 1 base. There are 16 residues in the CDR3. The DNA of the CDR3 is TGTGCCAGCAGCGTAGATCGGACAGGAGTTAACTATGGCTACACCTTC. This sequence encodes CASSVDRTGVNYGYTF.

This CDR3 is CASSARTGDGNSPLHF. CDR3 DNA: TGTGCCAGCAGCGCCCGGACAGGGGATGGTAATTCACCCCTCCACTTT. The V and J genes are TRBV3-1 (or the pseudogene TRBV3-2) and TRBJ1-6, with 9 bases lining up with TRBD1. After removal of 5 bases from V and 6 bases from J, the junction contained 8 bases not matched to a gene. The germline CDR1 and CDR2 sequences are LGHDT and YNNKEL (reference sequence). CDR3 length: 16 amino acids.

The chain links TRBV6-2 or TRBV6-3 to TRBJ1-1; 7 nucleotides line up with TRBD1. The CDR3 covers 13 residues. V was clipped by 3 bases and J by 6 bases; unmatched bases: 4. CDR1 and CDR2 from the germline V gene are MNHEY and SVGEGT. For the CDR3, the DNA is TGTGCCAGCAGTTATGGTCAGGGGGCTGAAGCTTTCTTT. This sequence encodes CASSYGQGAEAFF.

Points on this clone: Additional DNA sequences in this sample encode the identical CDR3. The chain is built from TRBV5-1 and TRBJ1-4; D perhaps matches TRBD1 (5 bases). The length of the CDR3 is 13 residues. Germline CDR1 and CDR2: SGHRS and YFSETQ. V shed 5 bases and J shed 8 bases, with 13 bases lying between them. CDR3 DNA: TGCGCCAGCAGAACTGGGGCCGGAGAAAAACTGTTTTTT. Translation gives CASRTGAGEKLFF.

The count of this clone is one. The chain couples TRBV27 to TRBJ2-7; 15 bases agree with TRBD2. Germline V gives CDR1 MNHEY, CDR2 SMNVEV (reference sequence). The CDR3 runs 15 residues. V shed 6 bases and J 4 bases; nucleotides not matched to a gene: 4. CDR3 nucleotides: TGTGCCAGCAGGTTCGGGACTAGCGGGGGGTACGAGCAGTACTTC. Its protein is CASRFGTSGGYEQYF.

This chain uses TRBV7-2 with TRBJ1-5, with TRBD1 identical over 7 bases. Germline CDR1 reads SGHTA; CDR2 reads FQGNSA. With V trimmed by 5 bases and J by 7 bases, 5 bases remained unmatched. The length of the CDR3 is 13 residues. The CDR3 loop reads CASSHRGEQPQHF. For the CDR3, the DNA is TGTGCCAGCAGCCACAGGGGTGAACAGCCCCAGCATTTT.

The chain combines TRBV13 with TRBJ2-7, with a possible D match to TRBD1 (6 bases). The germline V gene encodes CDR1 PRHDT and CDR2 FYEKMQ (reference sequence). The V and J ends lost 4 bases and 0 bases respectively, with 10 bases between them. CDR3 length: 14 amino acids. This CDR3 is CASSWTVGSYEQYF. In DNA, the CDR3 is TGTGCCAGCAGCTGGACAGTGGGCTCCTACGAGCAGTACTTC.

The chain uses TRBV11-3 and TRBJ2-3; 9 nucleotides line up with TRBD2. The CDR3 has 17 residues. V shed 2 bases and J 0 bases; nucleotides not matched to a gene: 6. Germline CDR1 and CDR2: SGHNT and YENEEA. CDR3 loop: CASSLRRGGASTDTQYF. The DNA of the CDR3 is TGTGCCAGCAGCTTACGGCGCGGGGGGGCTAGCACAGATACGCAGTATTTT.

This clone turned up a few times. The chain carries TRBV5-1 and TRBJ1-1, with 10 bases matching TRBD1. Trimming cost V 0 bases and J 11 bases; bases outside gene matches: 16. This CDR3 region has 17 residues. The germline gives CDR1 SGHRS, CDR2 YFSETQ. The CDR3 nucleotides read TGCGCCAGCAGCTTGGGCCTACGAACCGGGACAGGGGTCTCGGCTTTCTTT. This translates into CASSLGLRTGTGVSAFF.

This sequence joins TRBV7-9 and TRBJ1-5; 7 bases map to TRBD1. Germline V lookup: CDR1 SEHNR, CDR2 FQNEAQ (reference sequence). The junction had 4 bases not matched to a gene; V was cut back by 3 bases and J by 5 bases. CDR3 length: 14 residues. The CDR3 DNA reads TGTGCCAGCAGCTTCGGAGGGGGCCATCAGCCCCAGCATTTT. Its protein product is CASSFGGGHQPQHF.

The chain combines TRBV27 with TRBJ2-2, with D tentatively TRBD2 (5 bases). The germline V gene encodes CDR1 MNHEY and CDR2 SMNVEV (reference sequence). Trimming took off 0 bases at V and 4 bases at J, with 9 bases between the two ends. The CDR3 is 15 residues long. DNA for the CDR3: TGTGCCAGCAGTTTATCAACAAGCGGCACCGGGGAGCTGTTTTTT. Translated, it gives CASSLSTSGTGELFF.

V is TRBV6-5 and J is TRBJ1-1; possible D gene TRBD1, 6 bases. The CDR3 length is 15 residues. CDR1 and CDR2 (germline): MNHEY, SVGAGI. The V end lost 2 bases, the J end lost 1 base, and 11 bases lay between the germline ends. CDR3 sequence (DNA): TGTGCCAGCAGTTACGTGGGGGCAGAGAACACTGAAGCTTTCTTT. Its protein is CASSYVGAENTEAFF.

As for this clone: Other DNA sequences in the same sample also yield this CDR3. This rearrangement joins TRBV28 to TRBJ1-2; D may be TRBD1 (6 bases). CDR3 size: 13 residues. Trimming stripped 4 bases from V and 4 bases from J, with 10 bases between. Germline CDR1 and CDR2: MDHEN and SYDVKM. In nucleotides, the CDR3 is TGTGCCAGCAGTTCGACAGGATTCTATGGCTACACCTTC. This gives the protein CASSSTGFYGYTF.

The DNA of the CDR3 is TGTGCCAGCAGCTCTAACAGATTGAACACTGAAGCTTTCTTT. It is translated as CASSSNRLNTEAFF. The chain recombines TRBV5-8 with TRBJ1-1; D is unresolved. The CDR3 covers 14 residues. The ends were cut back, 3 bases at V and 0 bases at J, with 9 bases in the middle. CDR1 and CDR2 from the germline V gene are SGHTS and YDEGEE. The entire variable domain, with the rest obtained from reference TRBV5-8 and TRBJ1-1, is as follows: EAGVTQSPTHLIKTRGQQATLRCSPISGHTSVYWYQQALGLGLQFLLWYDEGEERNRGNFPPRFSGRQFPNYSSELNVNALELEDSALYLCASSSNRLNTEAFFGQGTRLTVV.

The rearrangement joins TRBV9 to TRBJ1-3, with TRBD1 identical over 10 bases. Germline assignment: CDR1 SGDLS and CDR2 YYNGEE. The CDR3 loop spans 15 amino acids. Unmatched junction bases numbered 4, after V lost 7 bases and J lost 0 bases. The CDR3: CASGQGDYSGNTIYF. The CDR3, as DNA: TGTGCCAGCGGACAGGGGGATTACTCTGGAAACACCATATATTTT.

This chain joins TRBV30 and TRBJ1-2; 8 bases are a match to TRBD1. The CDR3 runs to 14 residues. Germline CDR1 is GTSNPN and CDR2 is SVGIG (reference sequence). The ends lost 6 bases at V and 4 bases at J; junction bases unmatched: 10. The CDR3 DNA is TGTGCCTGCCAGACAGGGGTGTTCTCCTATGGCTACACCTTC. Its protein is CACQTGVFSYGYTF.

The chain links TRBV27 to TRBJ2-1; no definite D call. V was trimmed by 0 bases and J by 6 bases, leaving 6 bases between them. From germline, CDR1 is MNHEY and CDR2 SMNVEV (reference sequence). The CDR3 length is 13 residues. The DNA of the CDR3 is TGTGCCAGCAGTTTATCCCTGTCCAATGAGCAGTTCTTC. Protein sequence: CASSLSLSNEQFF.